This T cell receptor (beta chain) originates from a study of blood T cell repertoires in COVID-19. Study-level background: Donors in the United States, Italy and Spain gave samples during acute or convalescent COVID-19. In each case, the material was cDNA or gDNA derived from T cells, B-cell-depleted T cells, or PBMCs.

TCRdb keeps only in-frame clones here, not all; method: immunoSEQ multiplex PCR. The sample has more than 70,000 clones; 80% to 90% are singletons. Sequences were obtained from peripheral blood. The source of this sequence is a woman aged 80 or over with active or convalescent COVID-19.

DNA of the CDR3: TGTGCCAGCAGTGGACAGGGACAGCCCCAGCATTTT. It encodes CASSGQGQPQHF. This rearrangement joins TRBV27 to TRBJ1-5; TRBD1 matches at 8 bases. The V and J ends lost 5 bases and 7 bases, in that order; junction bases with no gene match: 1. This CDR3 comprises 12 residues. The germline V gene has CDR1 MNHEY and CDR2 SMNVEV (reference sequence).